The subject of this entry is one TCR beta chain. This record comes from a study of early T cells in non-severe SARS-CoV-2 infection. TCRdb fed the 5' RACE reads into MiXCR, producing one record per CDR3 protein. In the table there are tens of thousands of distinct CDR3 sequences, around 15% of which are singletons. The source material was whole blood. The receptor comes from an adult who was a healthcare worker with PCR-confirmed SARS-CoV-2 infection or an uninfected control (not recorded which).

The CDR3 sequence: CASSLAAQTYGYTF. Written as DNA, the CDR3 is TGTGCCAGCAGCTTAGCGGCACAAACCTATGGCTACACCTTC. V gene TRBV7-2 combines with J gene TRBJ1-2; D ambiguous. Trimming pared 0 bases from V and 4 bases from J, leaving 9 bases between. CDR1 is SGHTA, CDR2 FQGNSA, per germline. The CDR3 contains 14 residues.